This T cell receptor (beta chain) was documented in a study of T cell responses to AZD1222 COVID-19 vaccine. The study's findings and limits: Mostly white British, mostly female donors; authors suggested clonal diversity may be underestimated.

This table comes from immunoSEQ multiplex PCR, and its TCRdb copy is limited to in-frame clones, with some not included. The table includes 100,000 or so clones, 80% to 90% detected once. This clone was counted a single time. Its cognate antigen is unknown. The CDR3 consists of 15 residues. Trimming left V 6 bases short and J 5 bases short, with 14 bases between. The germline V gene has CDR1 SGHVS and CDR2 FNYEAQ. The chain joins TRBV7-6 to TRBJ1-6; D is perhaps TRBD1 (6 bases). The sample was peripheral blood, taken on day 0 of AZD1222 vaccination. This sequence originates from an adult in good health. The DNA of the CDR3 is TGTGCCAGCAGTTCAAGGACAGCTCATAATTCACCCCTCCACTTT. It specifies CASSSRTAHNSPLHF.